Following are 32 T cell receptor beta chains from one sample sequenced in a study of shared clonotypes between healthy human individuals. Naive-designated CD8 cells lacked CD45RO, were positively enriched for CCR7, and omitted terminally differentiated effector memory CD45RA+ cells. Measured with immunoSEQ multiplex PCR; TCRdb has only the in-frame clones, and not every one. The sample carries millions of clones, approximately 94% recorded once. Sequencing used naive CD8+ T cells sorted from blood. These receptors came from a man between 18 and 29 years old in good health.

The chain combines TRBV2 with TRBJ1-2, with D unclear. With 10 bases removed from V and 8 bases from J, the gap between germline ends came to 17 bases. Germline CDR1 is SNHLY and CDR2 is FYNNEI. The CDR3 has 12 residues. CDR3 loop: CATLGFREGYTF. The CDR3 DNA reads as TGTGCCACTCTTGGGTTTAGGGAGGGCTACACCTTC. The full variable domain, its missing parts supplied by reference TRBV2 and TRBJ1-2, is EPEVTQTPSHQVTQMGQEVILRCVPISNHLYFYWYRQILGQKVEFLVSFYNNEISEKSEIFDDQFSVERPDGSNFTLKIRSTKLEDSAMYFCATLGFREGYTFGSGTRLTVV.

This clone occurred a few times. CDR3 region: CASRLLPQSTDTQYF. DNA for the CDR3: TGTGCCAGCAGACTACTACCACAGTCCACAGATACGCAGTATTTT. This chain links TRBV6-5 with TRBJ2-3; D uncertain. The CDR3 runs to 15 residues. V gave up 6 bases and J gave up 2 bases, with 15 bases separating them. CDR1 MNHEY and CDR2 SVGAGI come from the germline V gene.

About this clone itself: Compared with germline, one end of the junction differs, possibly owing to a read error. The chain employs TRBV5-1 and TRBJ2-4, with D unresolved. The CDR3 covers 13 residues. CDR1 SGHRS and CDR2 YFSETQ come from the germline V gene. In DNA form, the CDR3 reads TGCGCCAGCAGCTTGGTTGGGCCCGACCGGAGCTTCTTC. As protein: CASSLVGPDRSFF.

The V and J genes are TRBV13 and TRBJ1-6, with D maybe TRBD1 (5 bases). With 3 bases removed from V and 7 bases from J, the gap between germline ends came to 13 bases. CDR3 length equals 15 residues. CDR1 is PRHDT and CDR2 is FYEKMQ in the germline V gene (reference sequence). In DNA, the CDR3 is TGTGCCAGCAGCTTCTCGGGGGAGGTGAATTCACCCCTCCACTTT. Translating it yields CASSFSGEVNSPLHF.

This chain links TRBV4-3 with TRBJ2-2; no reliable D call. V was pared by 0 bases and J by 6 bases, with 17 bases between. Germline V gene sequence: CDR1 LGHNA, CDR2 YSLEER. The CDR3 covers 17 residues. The chain's CDR3 is CASSQESPPISAGELFF. The DNA for the CDR3 is TGCGCCAGCAGCCAAGAATCACCCCCGATATCGGCCGGGGAGCTGTTTTTT.

This chain uses TRBV11-2 with TRBJ1-4; the D is unclear. Germline-derived CDR1 and CDR2 are SGHAT and FQNNGV. This CDR3 contains 15 residues. V was clipped by 6 bases and J by 4 bases, with 15 bases between them. The CDR3 DNA reads TGTGCCAGCAGTAACCCGGGCGGAGATAATGAAAAACTGTTTTTT. Its protein product is CASSNPGGDNEKLFF.

This chain links TRBV7-9 with TRBJ1-1; unclear D gene. Germline V gene sequence: CDR1 SEHNR, CDR2 FQNEAQ (reference sequence). Deletions cut 4 bases from V and 6 bases from J, with 6 bases between. This CDR3 has 11 residues. The DNA of the CDR3 is TGTGCCAGCAGCTCAGGCCCTGAAGCTTTCTTT. It is translated as CASSSGPEAFF.

This clone was recorded only once. The chain employs TRBV7-9 and TRBJ2-3, with D uncertain. Trimming left V 9 bases short and J 2 bases short, with 12 bases between. The CDR3 contains 13 residues. CDR1 is SEHNR, CDR2 FQNEAQ, per germline (reference sequence). The CDR3 is CASKGPFTDTQYF. CDR3 nucleotides: TGTGCCAGTAAAGGACCCTTCACAGATACGCAGTATTTT.

As for this clone: This same CDR3 is encoded by further DNA sequences in the sample. J is TRBJ2-7 and V is TRBV27, with 9 bases fitting TRBD1. The V gene end was trimmed by 3 bases and the J gene end by 4 bases; junction bases not matched to a gene: 4. The CDR3 extends over 14 amino acids. Germline CDR1 and CDR2: MNHEY and SMNVEV (reference sequence). The CDR3 bases are TGTGCCAGCAGTTTGGTACAGGGGGCTTACGAGCAGTACTTC. Amino acid sequence: CASSLVQGAYEQYF.

The chain recombines TRBV7-9 with TRBJ2-5, with D possibly being TRBD2 (5 bases). Germline V gene lookup returns CDR1 SEHNR and CDR2 FQNEAQ (reference sequence). This CDR3 spans 17 amino acids. Trimming stripped 1 base from V and 4 bases from J, with 19 bases between. CDR3 amino acids: CASSLVGNGKLLETQYF. The CDR3 nucleotides are TGTGCCAGCAGCTTAGTGGGGAACGGGAAACTTTTAGAGACCCAGTACTTC.

This sequence joins TRBV30 and TRBJ2-5, with TRBD1 matching 9 bases. The CDR3 contains 14 residues. CDR1 is GTSNPN and CDR2 is SVGIG in the germline V gene (reference sequence). V was clipped by 2 bases and J by 3 bases; unmatched bases: 4. CDR3 sequence (DNA): TGTGCCTGGAGTATGACAGGGGGAGAAGAGACCCAGTACTTC. This translates into CAWSMTGGEETQYF.

The chain joins TRBV28 to TRBJ2-7, with 7 bases that match TRBD1. There are 15 residues in the CDR3. Per the germline V gene, CDR1 is MDHEN and CDR2 is SYDVKM. Losses at the gene ends were 5 bases for V and 6 bases for J; bases not matched to a gene: 13. The CDR3 DNA sequence: TGTGCCAGCAGTCCCTACAGGGGTTTGAGGGGCGAGCAGTACTTC. It translates to CASSPYRGLRGEQYF.

This clone showed up just once. The rearrangement uses TRBV27 and TRBJ2-7; perhaps D is TRBD1 or TRBD2 (5 bases each). In germline, CDR1 is MNHEY, CDR2 SMNVEV (reference sequence). The germline V and J ends were trimmed by 7 bases and 3 bases, with 28 bases remaining between them. This CDR3 has 18 residues. The CDR3 DNA sequence: TGTGCCAGCATTCTGCACCTAGACCACCGGGACGGGATCTACGAGCAGTACTTC. This sequence encodes CASILHLDHRDGIYEQYF.

This rearrangement joins TRBV13 to TRBJ1-1; a weak D match, TRBD1 (6 bases). The CDR3 spans 13 residues. Trimming stripped 6 bases from V and 4 bases from J, with 12 bases between. Per the germline V gene, CDR1 is PRHDT and CDR2 is FYEKMQ (reference sequence). CDR3 nucleotide sequence: TGTGCCAGCAGTCTTAGAGGGGGCACTGAAGCTTTCTTT. It encodes CASSLRGGTEAFF. Together with reference TRBV13 and TRBJ1-1, the CDR3 gives the full variable domain: AAGVIQSPRHLIKEKRETATLKCYPIPRHDTVYWYQQGPGQDPQFLISFYEKMQSDKGSIPDRFSAQQFSDYHSELNMSSLELGDSALYFCASSLRGGTEAFFGQGTRLTVV.

This clone is a singleton in its sample. The J gene is TRBJ1-4, the V gene TRBV28, with no clear D. Between the trimmed V and J ends, which lost 5 bases and 7 bases, there was a span of 14 bases. Germline V gene data show CDR1 as MDHEN and CDR2 as SYDVKM. CDR3 length: 14 residues. CDR3 region: CASSRANEREKLFF. For the CDR3, the DNA is TGTGCCAGCAGTAGGGCCAATGAGCGTGAAAAACTGTTTTTT. Drawing the rest from reference TRBV28 and TRBJ1-4, the complete variable domain is DVKVTQSSRYLVKRTGEKVFLECVQDMDHENMFWYRQDPGLGLRLIYFSYDVKMKEKGDIPEGYSVSREKKERFSLILESASTNQTSMYLCASSRANEREKLFFGSGTQLSVL.

The V gene is TRBV29-1, the J gene TRBJ1-2, with D perhaps matching TRBD1 (6 bases). The CDR3 is made up of 13 amino acids. Trimming took 6 bases from V and 2 from J, leaving 13 bases between them. CDR1 and CDR2 from the germline V gene are SQVTM and ANQGSEA. CDR3 DNA: TGCAGCGTCCTGGGGGACACCAACTATGGCTACACCTTC. It translates to CSVLGDTNYGYTF.

With regard to this clone: At one end, the junction sequence differs from germline, possibly due to a read error. The chain employs TRBV5-8 and TRBJ2-7; D is ambiguous. The V gene's germline CDR1 is SGHTS and CDR2 YDEGEE. The CDR3 consists of 10 residues. Written as DNA, the CDR3 is TGTGCCAGCAGCTTGGGAGCAGAAACCTTC. It is translated as CASSLGAETF.

This clone appeared a single time. The chain combines TRBV20-1 with TRBJ2-3; D is unclear. V was clipped by 3 bases and J by 6 bases, with 4 bases between them. The CDR3 spans 10 residues. Germline lookup yields CDR1 DFQATT and CDR2 SNEGSKA (reference sequence). CDR3 loop: CSASWDTQYF. DNA of the CDR3: TGCAGTGCTAGTTGGGATACGCAGTATTTT.

The rearrangement uses TRBV5-6 and TRBJ2-1, with D uncertain. Germline V gives CDR1 SGHDT, CDR2 YYEEEE. The length of the CDR3 is 13 residues. Trimming removed 0 bases at V and 7 bases at J, with 8 bases between. The CDR3 loop is CASSLGYPNEQFF. The CDR3 nucleotides read TGTGCCAGCAGCTTGGGCTATCCTAATGAGCAGTTCTTC.

Details on this clone: This specimen includes other DNA sequences encoding the same CDR3. J is TRBJ2-2 and V is TRBV6-5; D remains ambiguous. Germline loops: CDR1 MNHEY, CDR2 SVGAGI. This CDR3 is 14 amino acids long. V lost 4 bases and J 1 base, leaving 7 bases between the germline ends. The CDR3 coding sequence is TGTGCCAGCAGTTTTGGGGAGAACACCGGGGAGCTGTTTTTT. It translates to CASSFGENTGELFF.

The chain joins TRBV19 to TRBJ1-6, with D perhaps matching TRBD1 (5 bases). The germline V gene encodes CDR1 LNHDA and CDR2 SQIVND (reference sequence). The CDR3 is made up of 16 amino acids. V dropped 3 bases and J dropped 0 bases, with 9 bases sitting between them. This chain's CDR3 is CASSMGGSSYNSPLHF. CDR3 nucleotide sequence: TGTGCCAGTAGTATGGGGGGAAGCTCCTATAATTCACCCCTCCACTTT.

This clone was detected a few times. V is TRBV7-9 and J is TRBJ2-7; possible D gene TRBD2, 6 bases. Between the trimmed V and J ends, which lost 5 bases and 7 bases, there was a span of 15 bases. The germline gives CDR1 SEHNR, CDR2 FQNEAQ (reference sequence). This CDR3 spans 13 amino acids. The DNA for the CDR3 is TGTGCCAGCAGCCCCGGGACTCTGGGGGAGCAGTACTTC. Protein sequence: CASSPGTLGEQYF.

This rearrangement joins TRBV7-9 to TRBJ1-6; 8 nucleotides align to TRBD1. Trimming at V came to 2 bases and at J to 5 bases, leaving 2 bases not matched to a gene. This CDR3 is 15 amino acids long. Per germline, CDR1 SEHNR and CDR2 FQNEAQ (reference sequence). The CDR3 loop is CASSLPTGDNSPLHF. The CDR3 DNA is TGTGCCAGCAGCTTACCGACAGGGGATAATTCACCCCTCCACTTT.

As for this clone: Other DNA sequences in this sample translate to the same CDR3. V gene TRBV6-5 combines with J gene TRBJ1-2, with 7 bases lining up with TRBD1. This CDR3 is 14 amino acids long. V was clipped by 2 bases and J by 6 bases; unmatched bases: 6. CDR1 is MNHEY and CDR2 is SVGAGI in the germline V gene. This chain's CDR3 is CASSYGQGVDGYTF. The CDR3 DNA reads TGTGCCAGCAGTTACGGGCAGGGGGTTGATGGCTACACCTTC.

V usage is TRBV27 and J usage is TRBJ2-1; possible D gene TRBD1, 6 bases. The length of the CDR3 is 17 residues. The germline V gene encodes CDR1 MNHEY and CDR2 SMNVEV (reference sequence). V was shortened by 7 bases and J by 3 bases, with 22 bases between the two germline ends. The CDR3 region is CASTTNVQGRGYNEQFF. The CDR3 DNA follows: TGTGCCAGCACCACAAACGTCCAGGGGAGAGGCTACAATGAGCAGTTCTTC.

The V and J genes are TRBV6-5 and TRBJ1-2; TRBD1 aligns across 7 bases. Germline V gene sequence: CDR1 MNHEY, CDR2 SVGAGI. The CDR3 is 14 amino acids. J gave up 5 bases and V 5 bases, and 8 bases lay outside the gene matches. The CDR3 DNA reads TGTGCCAGCAGTGTACCGGGACAGATTTATGGCTACACCTTC. Translating it yields CASSVPGQIYGYTF.

The chain couples TRBV7-2 to TRBJ2-1; D remains ambiguous. V gave up 4 bases and J gave up 9 bases, with 10 bases separating them. In germline, CDR1 is SGHTA, CDR2 FQGNSA. The CDR3 is made up of 12 amino acids. For the CDR3, the DNA is TGTGCCAGCAGCTATGATTTTAGTGAGCAGTTCTTC. Protein product: CASSYDFSEQFF.

The chain employs TRBV7-3 and TRBJ2-4; D possibly uses TRBD1 or TRBD2 (5 bases each). The CDR3 runs to 16 residues. Germline CDR1 SGHTA, CDR2 FQGTGA. Between the trimmed V and J ends, which lost 5 bases and 1 base, there was a span of 15 bases. This CDR3 is CASSPGTDGAKNIQYF. DNA of the CDR3: TGTGCCAGCAGCCCCGGGACGGATGGGGCCAAAAACATTCAGTACTTC.

The CDR3 region has the DNA TGTGCCAGCAGTGAAAGTGGGGCTCAAGAGACCCAGTACTTC. This gives the protein CASSESGAQETQYF. The chain joins TRBV2 to TRBJ2-5; D is possibly TRBD1 (5 bases). CDR3 length: 14 amino acids. Trimming stripped 2 bases from V and 2 bases from J, with 9 bases between. CDR1 and CDR2 from the germline V gene are SNHLY and FYNNEI.

The genes are TRBV5-1 and TRBJ2-1; D is possibly TRBD2 (6 bases). The V and J ends lost 4 bases and 5 bases respectively, with 16 bases between them. Germline V gene lookup returns CDR1 SGHRS and CDR2 YFSETQ. The CDR3 length is 15 residues. The CDR3 DNA reads TGCGCCAGCAGCGGGAACACGGGACTGAACAATGAGCAGTTCTTC. The encoded protein is CASSGNTGLNNEQFF.

The rearrangement uses TRBV27 and TRBJ2-2, with TRBD1 matching over 8 bases. Germline V lookup: CDR1 MNHEY, CDR2 SMNVEV (reference sequence). The CDR3 covers 16 residues. V dropped 4 bases and J dropped 0; count of bases not matched to a gene: 4. CDR3: CASSSKDRANTGELFF. CDR3 in DNA: TGTGCCAGCAGTTCAAAGGACAGGGCGAACACCGGGGAGCTGTTTTTT.

The V and J genes are TRBV27 and TRBJ1-2; the D gene is possibly TRBD1 (5 bases). Germline values: CDR1 MNHEY, CDR2 SMNVEV (reference sequence). Trimming pared 2 bases from V and 0 bases from J, leaving 19 bases between. The CDR3 has 18 residues. The CDR3, as DNA: TGTGCCAGCAGTTTAATCACCCCATCTGGGGCCGCTAACTATGGCTACACCTTC. Translated: CASSLITPSGAANYGYTF.